The clone carrying this T cell receptor beta chain was detected many times. MiXCR, run by TCRdb on the multiplex PCR reads, gives a single entry per CDR3 protein. The table shows roughly 130,000 distinct CDR3 sequences, with 15% to 20% occurring only once. The lymph nodes were axillary draining lymph nodes from breast cancer patients. This record belongs to a study of breast tumors, draining lymph nodes, adjacent tissues. V lost 2 bases and J 0 bases, leaving 5 bases between the germline ends. The germline gives CDR1 DFQATT, CDR2 SNEGSKA (reference sequence). The CDR3 is 13 amino acids. The material sequenced was axillary lymph node tissue. The V and J genes are TRBV20-1 and TRBJ1-3; no firm D call. The sequence was obtained from a female donor with breast cancer. Some clones in this sample may be carry-over from other donors' samples. The CDR3 DNA follows: TGCAGTGCTAGAACAGTCTCTGGAAACACCATATATTTT. Translated, it gives CSARTVSGNTIYF.